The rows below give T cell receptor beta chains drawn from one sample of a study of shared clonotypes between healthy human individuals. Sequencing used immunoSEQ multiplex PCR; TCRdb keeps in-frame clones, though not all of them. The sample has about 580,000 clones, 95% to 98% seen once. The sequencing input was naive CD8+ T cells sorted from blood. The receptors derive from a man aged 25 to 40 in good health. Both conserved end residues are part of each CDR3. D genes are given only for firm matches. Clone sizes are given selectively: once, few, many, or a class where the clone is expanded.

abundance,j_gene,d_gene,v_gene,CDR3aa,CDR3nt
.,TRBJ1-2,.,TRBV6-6,CASSPARSGGDYGYTF,TGTGCCAGCAGCCCCGCGAGGTCAGGAGGGGACTATGGCTACACCTTC
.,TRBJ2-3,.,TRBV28,CASSWVIVGRSATDTQYF,TGTGCCAGCAGTTGGGTGATAGTAGGGAGGTCGGCCACAGATACGCAGTATTTT
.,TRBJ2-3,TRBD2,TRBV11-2,CASSGLAGTSTDTQYF,TGTGCCAGCAGCGGACTAGCGGGAACTAGCACAGATACGCAGTATTTT
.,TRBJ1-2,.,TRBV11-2,CASSLVVGYTF,TGTGCCAGCAGCTTAGTTGTTGGCTACACCTTC
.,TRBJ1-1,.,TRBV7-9,CASSLERFTALGTEAFF,TGTGCCAGCAGCTTAGAACGTTTTACAGCCCTAGGGACTGAAGCTTTCTTT
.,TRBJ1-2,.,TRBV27,CASSAQGDYGYTF,TGTGCCAGCAGTGCACAGGGAGACTATGGCTACACCTTC
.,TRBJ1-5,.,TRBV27,CASSLSSGEVNQPQHF,TGTGCCAGCAGTTTATCGAGTGGGGAGGTCAATCAGCCCCAGCATTTT
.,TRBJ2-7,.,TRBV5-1,CASSASSYEQYF,TGCGCCAGCAGCGCGAGCTCCTACGAGCAGTACTTC
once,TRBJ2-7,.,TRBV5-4,CASSLVGQVGEQYF,TGTGCCAGCAGCTTGGTTGGGCAGGTCGGCGAGCAGTACTTC
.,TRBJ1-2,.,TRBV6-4,CASSDPSEAFYGYTF,TGTGCCAGCAGTGACCCGTCGGAGGCCTTCTATGGCTACACCTTC
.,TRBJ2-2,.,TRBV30,CASRLWGGELFF,TGTGCCTCTCGACTTTGGGGCGGGGAGCTGTTTTTT
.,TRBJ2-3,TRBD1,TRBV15,CATSSRGQGSDTQYF,TGTGCCACCAGCAGTCGGGGACAGGGGTCCGATACGCAGTATTTT
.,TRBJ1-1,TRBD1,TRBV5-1,CASSLPGQGRTEAFF,TGCGCCAGCAGCTTACCGGGACAGGGAAGAACTGAAGCTTTCTTT
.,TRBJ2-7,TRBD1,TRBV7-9,CASSPPLPGQGAYEQYF,TGTGCCAGCAGCCCTCCCCTACCGGGACAGGGGGCCTACGAGCAGTACTTC
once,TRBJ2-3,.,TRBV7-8,CASSLALAGPVADTQYF,TGTGCCAGCAGCTTAGCGCTGGCGGGACCAGTAGCAGATACGCAGTATTTT
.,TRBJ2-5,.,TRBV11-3,CASSRGTTGTQYF,TGTGCCAGCAGCAGGGGAACCACGGGGACCCAGTACTTC
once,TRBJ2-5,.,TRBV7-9,CAPFELADQETQYF,TGTGCCCCCTTTGAGTTAGCGGACCAAGAGACCCAGTACTTC
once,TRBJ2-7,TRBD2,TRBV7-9,CASSPGTSYEQYF,TGTGCCAGCAGCCCCGGGACTAGCTACGAGCAGTACTTC
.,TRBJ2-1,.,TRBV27,CASSDGYNEQFF,TGTGCCAGCAGCGACGGCTACAATGAGCAGTTCTTC
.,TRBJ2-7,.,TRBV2,CASSDRSYEQYF,TGTGCCAGCAGCGACCGATCCTACGAGCAGTACTTC
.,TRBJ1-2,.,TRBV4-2,CASSPWALGANYGYTF,TGTGCCAGCAGCCCGTGGGCTCTGGGGGCGAACTATGGCTACACCTTC
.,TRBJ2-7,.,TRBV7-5,CVRSPWTSRYEQYF,TGTGTCAGAAGCCCTTGGACTAGCAGGTACGAGCAGTACTTC
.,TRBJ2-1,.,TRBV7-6,CASSLGQGYNEQFF,TGTGCCAGCAGCTTAGGGCAGGGATACAATGAGCAGTTCTTC
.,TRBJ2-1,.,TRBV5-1,CASSLRGGNEQFF,TGCGCCAGCAGCTTGCGCGGAGGCAATGAGCAGTTCTTC
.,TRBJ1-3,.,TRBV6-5,CASSYSEDGNTIYF,TGTGCCAGCAGTTACTCGGAGGATGGAAACACCATATATTTT
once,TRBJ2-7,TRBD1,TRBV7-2,CASSRGQGDYEQYF,TGTGCCAGCAGCAGGGGACAGGGTGACTACGAGCAGTACTTC
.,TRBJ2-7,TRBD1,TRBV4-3,CASSQGQGDYEQYF,TGCGCCAGCAGCCAGGGACAGGGCGACTACGAGCAGTACTTC
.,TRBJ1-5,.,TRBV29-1,CSVEGEGQPQHF,TGCAGCGTTGAGGGGGAGGGTCAGCCCCAGCATTTT
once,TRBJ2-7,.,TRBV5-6,CASRGGTEQYF,TGTGCCAGCAGGGGCGGCACCGAGCAGTACTTC
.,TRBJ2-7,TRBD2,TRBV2,CASSPAGGIEQYF,TGTGCCAGCAGCCCGGCCGGGGGGATCGAGCAGTACTTC
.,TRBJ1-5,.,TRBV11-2,CASSLGRQGSNQPQHF,TGTGCCAGCAGCTTAGGGCGGCAGGGTAGCAATCAGCCCCAGCATTTT
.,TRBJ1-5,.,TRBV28,CASSLSPGITGNQPQHF,TGTGCCAGCAGTTTATCCCCCGGGATAACAGGGAATCAGCCCCAGCATTTT
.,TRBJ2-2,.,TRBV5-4,CASSLREYPGELFF,TGTGCCAGCAGCTTGCGGGAGTATCCCGGGGAGCTGTTTTTT